This TCR beta chain came from a study of T cells in Graves' hyperthyroidism and ophthalmopathy. Orbital computed tomography, thyroid ultrasound, serum thyroxine and TRAb, and clinical symptoms together informed the diagnoses. This CDR3 has 15 residues. Germline V CDR1 and CDR2: SGHTA, FQGNSA. The V gene lost 5 bases and the J gene lost 8 bases, with 18 bases spanning the gap. TCR beta CDR3 region amplification was performed from RNA transcripts. The HTBI primer set drove a first-round RT-PCR of the TCR CDR3. TCRdb re-called the multiplex PCR reads through MiXCR, storing one row per CDR3 protein. The table includes 450,000 to 700,000 distinct CDR3 sequences, roughly 50% detected once.

The clonotype originates from an adult woman with Graves' disease, either hyperthyroidism or ophthalmopathy (not recorded which). The specimen sequenced was peripheral blood or thyroid tissue (not recorded which). The chain couples TRBV7-2 to TRBJ1-4; D unresolved. Here the CDR3 DNA reads TGTGCCAGCAGCCCTCAGAACCAGCCATTCGAAAAACTGTTTTTT. It encodes CASSPQNQPFEKLFF. Full variable domain (remainder filled in from reference TRBV7-2 and TRBJ1-4): GAGVSQSPSNKVTEKGKDVELRCDPISGHTALYWYRQSLGQGLEFLIYFQGNSAPDKSGLPSDRFSAERTGGSVSTLTIQRTQQEDSAVYLCASSPQNQPFEKLFFGSGTQLSVL.